This TCR beta chain was recovered during a study of blood T cells in healthy people across ages. Through a sample-barcoded 5' primer and a J-beta primer mix, a second PCR was run for roughly 6 to 12 cycles. A single record per CDR3 protein comes from TCRdb applying MiXCR to the 5' RACE reads. Found here are some 800,000 distinct CDR3 sequences, under 45% of them singletons; the top ten hold approximately 19%. Germline loops: CDR1 MNHEY, CDR2 SMNVEV (reference sequence). The CDR3 has 14 residues. Trimming pared 1 base from V and 2 bases from J, leaving 9 bases between. This clonotype was observed a few times.

Sequences were obtained from blood. The chain recombines TRBV27 with TRBJ2-7; weak D call: TRBD1 (5 bases). The receptor comes from a man in his fifties or sixties in good health. The CDR3 is CASSLFQGPYEQYF. Written as DNA, the CDR3 is TGTGCCAGCAGTTTATTTCAGGGTCCCTACGAGCAGTACTTC.